This TCR beta chain was sequenced during a study of T cell changes during pregnancy in multiple sclerosis. TCRdb keeps only in-frame clones here, not all; method: immunoSEQ multiplex PCR. The sample lists fewer than 40,000 clones, approximately 92% occurring once. Germline CDR1 MNHEY, CDR2 SMNVEV (reference sequence). The V end lost 2 bases, the J end lost 4 bases, and 8 bases lay between the germline ends. This CDR3 spans 13 amino acids. The chain couples TRBV27 to TRBJ1-1; D is unresolved. Here the sequenced sample was CD8+ T cells from peripheral blood mononuclear cells, taken in the second trimester of pregnancy. The TCR originated in a female donor with multiple sclerosis, enrolled in a pregnancy study. This CDR3 is CASSLGQRTEAFF. The CDR3 region has the DNA TGTGCCAGCAGTTTAGGGCAACGCACTGAAGCTTTCTTT.